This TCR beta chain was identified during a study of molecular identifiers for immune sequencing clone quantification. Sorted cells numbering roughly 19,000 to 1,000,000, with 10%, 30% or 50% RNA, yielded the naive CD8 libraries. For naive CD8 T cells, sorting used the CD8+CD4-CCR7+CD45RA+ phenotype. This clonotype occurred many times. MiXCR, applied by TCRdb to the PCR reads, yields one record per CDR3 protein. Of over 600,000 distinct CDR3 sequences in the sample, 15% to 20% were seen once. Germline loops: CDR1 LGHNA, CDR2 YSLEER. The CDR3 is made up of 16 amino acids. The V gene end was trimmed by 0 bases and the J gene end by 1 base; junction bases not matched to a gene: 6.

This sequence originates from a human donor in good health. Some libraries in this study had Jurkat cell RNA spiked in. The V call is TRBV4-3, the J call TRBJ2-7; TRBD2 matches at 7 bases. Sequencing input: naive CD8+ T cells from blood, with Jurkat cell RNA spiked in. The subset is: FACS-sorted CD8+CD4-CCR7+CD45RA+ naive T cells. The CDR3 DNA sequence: TGCGCCAGCAGCCAAGATTGGGCTAGCGGTTCCTACGAGCAGTACTTC. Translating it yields CASSQDWASGSYEQYF.